Following are 18 T cell receptor beta chains from one sample sequenced in a study of regulatory T cells in long-lasting Graves disease. Stated time point: newly diagnosed GD, antithyroid drugs for less than 3 months. The TCR library was made from RNA that had been extracted from PBMCs in TRIzol. In building TCR beta libraries, iRepertoire HTBI primers were used together with Arm-PCR of CDR3 regions. TCRdb re-called the multiplex PCR reads through MiXCR, storing one row per CDR3 protein. Of about 620,000 distinct CDR3 sequences in the sample, 15% to 20% were seen once. The same sample was also studied in work on T cells in Graves' hyperthyroidism and ophthalmopathy.

The sample here was peripheral blood mononuclear cells (PBMCs), taken at new diagnosis, from a patient treated with antithyroid drugs. These receptors came from a woman aged 30 to 39 with Graves disease.

The V and J genes are TRBV3-1 and TRBJ1-2; D ambiguous. The length of the CDR3 is 13 residues. V lost 2 bases to trimming and J lost 8 bases, with 12 bases between them. Germline values: CDR1 LGHDT, CDR2 YNNKEL (reference sequence). The CDR3 loop reads CASSQNVQGGYTF. Here the CDR3 DNA reads TGTGCCAGCAGCCAAAACGTCCAAGGCGGCTACACCTTC.

Of note for this clonotype: A single base separates this from a much larger clone, so it may be a read error. V and J are TRBV6-9 and TRBJ2-5, with TRBD1 matching over 7 bases. In germline, CDR1 is MNHGY, CDR2 SVAAGI. This CDR3 has 15 residues. V lost 3 bases to trimming and J lost 7 bases; unmatched junction nucleotides: 11. This CDR3 is CASSYPGTERRTQYF. DNA of the CDR3: TGTGCCAGCAGTTACCCCGGGACAGAACGTCGGACCCAGTACTTC.

This clonotype was counted ten times or more. The chain links TRBV10-3 to TRBJ1-4, with 7 bases fitting TRBD1. The CDR3 covers 18 residues. Germline loops: CDR1 ENHRY, CDR2 SYGVKD. V dropped 4 bases and J dropped 8; count of bases not matched to a gene: 19. DNA for the CDR3: TGTGCCATCAGTGGCGGCAGGGGGGGTACTGGCAAGGACGAAAAACTGTTTTTT. Amino acids: CAISGGRGGTGKDEKLFF.

This clonotype has at least ten counts. This chain uses TRBV28 with TRBJ2-1, with D uncertain. V gave up 6 bases and J gave up 0 bases, with 21 bases separating them. The germline V gene has CDR1 MDHEN and CDR2 SYDVKM. This CDR3 has 18 residues. CDR3 sequence (DNA): TGTGCCAGCAGCTCCTTCCGTCGCTTTCGGAGCTCCTACAATGAGCAGTTCTTC. This translates into CASSSFRRFRSSYNEQFF.

Comment on this clonotype: A read error may be the cause here, since a much bigger clone is one base away. The V and J genes are TRBV18 and TRBJ1-1; D is possibly TRBD1 (5 bases). This CDR3 is built from 16 residues. Germline V CDR1 and CDR2: KGHSH, LQKENI. V was shortened by 4 bases and J by 3 bases, with 18 bases between the two germline ends. The CDR3 nucleotides read TGTGCCAGCTCACGGGGACGGGCCCGCGGGTACACTGAAGCTTTCTTT. Its translation: CASSRGRARGYTEAFF.

For this clonotype: One end of the junction is discordant with germline, which a read error may explain. V is TRBV25-1 and J is TRBJ2-3; 7 nucleotides match TRBD2. Germline V CDR1 and CDR2: MGHDK, SYGVNS. The CDR3 is made up of 20 amino acids. CDR3 loop: CVSSEDPNRILPDGRRTQYF. CDR3 nucleotides: TGTGTCAGCAGTGAGGACCCTAATCGTATCCTACCCGACGGGAGGCGGACGCAGTATTTT.

This clonotype was seen repeatedly, ten times or more. The J gene is TRBJ1-2, the V gene TRBV2; possibly TRBD1 for D (5 bases). From germline, CDR1 is SNHLY and CDR2 FYNNEI. The CDR3 covers 16 residues. The V end lost 6 bases, the J end lost 0 bases, and 17 bases lay between the germline ends. The chain's CDR3 is CASSPDSGGPNYGYTF. The CDR3 DNA sequence: TGTGCCAGCAGCCCCGACTCTGGGGGACCTAACTATGGCTACACCTTC.

The table lists this clonotype with a few counts. CDR3 sequence reads: CASRQTRERAYEQYF. Written as DNA, the CDR3 is TGTGCCAGCAGACAAACTAGGGAAAGGGCCTACGAGCAGTACTTC. The rearrangement joins TRBV6-1 to TRBJ2-7; D is perhaps TRBD2 (5 bases). Trimming cost V 6 bases and J 2 bases, with 17 bases left between them. This CDR3 is 15 amino acids long. Per germline, CDR1 MNHNS and CDR2 SASEGT.

This clonotype was picked up a small number of times. This rearrangement joins TRBV20-1 to TRBJ1-4, with TRBD1 matching over 7 bases. This CDR3 is 11 amino acids long. The V gene's germline CDR1 is DFQATT and CDR2 SNEGSKA (reference sequence). The ends lost 5 bases at V and 16 bases at J; junction bases unmatched: 10. The CDR3 nucleotides read TGCAGTGCTTTCGCCCCGGGACAGCCGTTTTTT. Protein: CSAFAPGQPFF.

Concerning this clonotype itself: A much more abundant neighbour one base away suggests this may be a read error. The chain carries TRBV2 and TRBJ1-2; D ambiguous. The CDR3 is made up of 12 amino acids. Deletions cut 6 bases from V and 7 bases from J, with 12 bases between. CDR1 is SNHLY, CDR2 FYNNEI, per germline. The chain's CDR3 is CASSLKEVGYTF. The DNA of the CDR3 is TGTGCCAGCAGCTTAAAGGAGGTTGGCTACACCTTC.

The rearrangement uses TRBV19 and TRBJ2-5; 8 bases map to TRBD1. V lost 10 bases and J lost 4; bases outside the gene matches: 11. Germline V gene sequence: CDR1 LNHDA, CDR2 SQIVND (reference sequence). The CDR3 loop spans 14 amino acids. The chain's CDR3 is CATNPRGTGETQYF. The CDR3 region has the DNA TGTGCCACCAACCCCCGGGGGACAGGAGAGACCCAGTACTTC.

This clonotype was seen only once. The chain links TRBV19 to TRBJ2-4; TRBD1 aligns across 7 bases. Per germline, CDR1 LNHDA and CDR2 SQIVND (reference sequence). V shed 3 bases, J shed 2 bases, and the junction held 7 bases outside the gene matches. The CDR3 length is 16 residues. CDR3 amino acids: CASSISRGWSKNIQYF. The DNA for the CDR3 is TGTGCCAGTAGTATCTCCAGGGGGTGGTCCAAAAACATTCAGTACTTC.

There are many counts of this clonotype. V and J are TRBV27 and TRBJ1-2; tentatively, D is TRBD1 (5 bases). V was trimmed by 8 bases and J by 2 bases, leaving 18 bases between them. The CDR3 totals 15 residues. Germline values: CDR1 MNHEY, CDR2 SMNVEV (reference sequence). DNA of the CDR3: TGTGCCAGCGCGGGGGAGGGAAGCAGCAACTATGGCTACACCTTC. It codes for CASAGEGSSNYGYTF.

This clonotype was recorded at least ten times. V usage is TRBV29-1 and J usage is TRBJ2-5; TRBD1 matches at 8 bases. The junction had 11 bases not matched to a gene; V was cut back by 4 bases and J by 4 bases. The germline V gene encodes CDR1 SQVTM and CDR2 ANQGSEA. The CDR3 runs 15 residues. CDR3 loop: CSVARLTGVGETQYF. CDR3 bases: TGCAGCGTTGCCCGCTTGACAGGGGTCGGAGAGACCCAGTACTTC.

This clonotype was found many times. The chain uses TRBV7-8 and TRBJ2-7; D unclear. This CDR3 contains 15 residues. The V and J ends lost 0 bases and 0 bases respectively, with 9 bases between them. CDR1 SGHVS and CDR2 FQNEAQ come from the germline V gene. Here the CDR3 reads CASSLAGDISYEQYF. CDR3 in DNA: TGTGCCAGCAGCTTAGCAGGTGACATCTCCTACGAGCAGTACTTC.

This clonotype has a count of ten or more. The chain joins TRBV6-2 or TRBV6-3 to TRBJ1-1; D not certain. The CDR3 consists of 13 residues. Germline lookup yields CDR1 MNHEY and CDR2 SVGEGT. Trimming cost V 5 bases and J 3 bases, with 10 bases left between them. CDR3 coding DNA: TGTGCCAGCAGTGAGGCATCGTACACTGAAGCTTTCTTT. Its protein is CASSEASYTEAFF.

This clonotype was seen at least ten times. V is TRBV6-5 and J is TRBJ2-3; weak D call: TRBD2 (6 bases). The CDR3 consists of 18 residues. Germline lookup yields CDR1 MNHEY and CDR2 SVGAGI. V dropped 0 bases and J dropped 1 base, with 17 bases sitting between them. The DNA of the CDR3 is TGTGCCAGCAGTTACTCAACTAGCACTAAGGGCGGCACAGATACGCAGTATTTT. This encodes CASSYSTSTKGGTDTQYF.

This clonotype appeared a few times. The J gene is TRBJ2-1, the V gene TRBV7-2; 12 bases align to TRBD2. V was pared by 5 bases and J by 4 bases, with 6 bases of the junction left unmatched. From germline, CDR1 is SGHTA and CDR2 FQGNSA. There are 16 residues in the CDR3. CDR3 sequence reads: CASSKRLAGEYNEQFF. The CDR3 DNA sequence: TGTGCCAGCAGCAAACGACTAGCGGGAGAATACAATGAGCAGTTCTTC.